This T cell receptor beta chain was captured in a study of blood T cell repertoires in COVID-19. Study-level background: Some COVID-19 samples were acute and others convalescent; all came from the United States, Italy and Spain. T cells, B-cell-depleted T cells, or PBMCs supplied cDNA or gDNA.

The CDR3 extends over 16 amino acids. V shed 2 bases, J shed 0 bases, and the junction held 7 bases outside the gene matches. Per the germline V gene, CDR1 is SGHRS and CDR2 is YFSETQ. How the authors handled the data: Amplification of reference gene primers provided the estimated nucleated cell counts. Sequenced by immunoSEQ multiplex PCR; TCRdb stores in-frame clones only, minus some. That table supplies the V and J calls and clone size; D and trimming were determined from the DNA. The sample carries fewer than 40,000 clones, 85% recorded once. Sequences were obtained from peripheral blood. The clonotype was recovered from a human donor in a cohort sampled during active COVID-19. This chain joins TRBV5-1 and TRBJ1-2, with 7 positions matching TRBD1. CDR3 bases: TGCGCCAGCAGCTTAAGCACCGGGACAGCTAACTATGGCTACACCTTC. Its translation: CASSLSTGTANYGYTF.